The clone carrying this TCR beta chain was counted only a few times. Its specificity is unknown. These data originate in a study of post-analysis software for immune sequencing data. Study in general: Relapsing-remitting, secondary progressive and progressive-relapsing forms made up the multiple sclerosis disease courses.

Study observations and caveats: Co-batched samples clustered tightly together by F measure. Higher frequency in patients than in controls was seen for about 5 TRBV segments, with TRBV5-6, TRBV5-1 and TRBV20-1 among them. Among multiple sclerosis patients, normalized Chao1 diversity was significantly below that of controls.

Trimming took off 3 bases at V and 5 bases at J, with 10 bases between the two ends. This CDR3 comprises 13 residues. Every TCR beta cDNA library bore unique molecular identifiers. T cells, about 0.95 to 11 million of them, yielded around 460,000 cDNA molecules. Each CDR3 protein is one row after TCRdb ran MiXCR on the PCR reads. This table holds 450,000 to 650,000 distinct CDR3 sequences, roughly two fifths found once. This receptor was identified in a girl under 18 with multiple sclerosis. The sequenced sample consisted of blood. This sequence joins TRBV12-3 or TRBV12-4 and TRBJ2-5; TRBD1 is a possible D gene (5 bases). The CDR3 nucleotides are TGTGCCAGCAGTTTCCCAGGGTCCGAGACCCAGTACTTC. Translation gives CASSFPGSETQYF.